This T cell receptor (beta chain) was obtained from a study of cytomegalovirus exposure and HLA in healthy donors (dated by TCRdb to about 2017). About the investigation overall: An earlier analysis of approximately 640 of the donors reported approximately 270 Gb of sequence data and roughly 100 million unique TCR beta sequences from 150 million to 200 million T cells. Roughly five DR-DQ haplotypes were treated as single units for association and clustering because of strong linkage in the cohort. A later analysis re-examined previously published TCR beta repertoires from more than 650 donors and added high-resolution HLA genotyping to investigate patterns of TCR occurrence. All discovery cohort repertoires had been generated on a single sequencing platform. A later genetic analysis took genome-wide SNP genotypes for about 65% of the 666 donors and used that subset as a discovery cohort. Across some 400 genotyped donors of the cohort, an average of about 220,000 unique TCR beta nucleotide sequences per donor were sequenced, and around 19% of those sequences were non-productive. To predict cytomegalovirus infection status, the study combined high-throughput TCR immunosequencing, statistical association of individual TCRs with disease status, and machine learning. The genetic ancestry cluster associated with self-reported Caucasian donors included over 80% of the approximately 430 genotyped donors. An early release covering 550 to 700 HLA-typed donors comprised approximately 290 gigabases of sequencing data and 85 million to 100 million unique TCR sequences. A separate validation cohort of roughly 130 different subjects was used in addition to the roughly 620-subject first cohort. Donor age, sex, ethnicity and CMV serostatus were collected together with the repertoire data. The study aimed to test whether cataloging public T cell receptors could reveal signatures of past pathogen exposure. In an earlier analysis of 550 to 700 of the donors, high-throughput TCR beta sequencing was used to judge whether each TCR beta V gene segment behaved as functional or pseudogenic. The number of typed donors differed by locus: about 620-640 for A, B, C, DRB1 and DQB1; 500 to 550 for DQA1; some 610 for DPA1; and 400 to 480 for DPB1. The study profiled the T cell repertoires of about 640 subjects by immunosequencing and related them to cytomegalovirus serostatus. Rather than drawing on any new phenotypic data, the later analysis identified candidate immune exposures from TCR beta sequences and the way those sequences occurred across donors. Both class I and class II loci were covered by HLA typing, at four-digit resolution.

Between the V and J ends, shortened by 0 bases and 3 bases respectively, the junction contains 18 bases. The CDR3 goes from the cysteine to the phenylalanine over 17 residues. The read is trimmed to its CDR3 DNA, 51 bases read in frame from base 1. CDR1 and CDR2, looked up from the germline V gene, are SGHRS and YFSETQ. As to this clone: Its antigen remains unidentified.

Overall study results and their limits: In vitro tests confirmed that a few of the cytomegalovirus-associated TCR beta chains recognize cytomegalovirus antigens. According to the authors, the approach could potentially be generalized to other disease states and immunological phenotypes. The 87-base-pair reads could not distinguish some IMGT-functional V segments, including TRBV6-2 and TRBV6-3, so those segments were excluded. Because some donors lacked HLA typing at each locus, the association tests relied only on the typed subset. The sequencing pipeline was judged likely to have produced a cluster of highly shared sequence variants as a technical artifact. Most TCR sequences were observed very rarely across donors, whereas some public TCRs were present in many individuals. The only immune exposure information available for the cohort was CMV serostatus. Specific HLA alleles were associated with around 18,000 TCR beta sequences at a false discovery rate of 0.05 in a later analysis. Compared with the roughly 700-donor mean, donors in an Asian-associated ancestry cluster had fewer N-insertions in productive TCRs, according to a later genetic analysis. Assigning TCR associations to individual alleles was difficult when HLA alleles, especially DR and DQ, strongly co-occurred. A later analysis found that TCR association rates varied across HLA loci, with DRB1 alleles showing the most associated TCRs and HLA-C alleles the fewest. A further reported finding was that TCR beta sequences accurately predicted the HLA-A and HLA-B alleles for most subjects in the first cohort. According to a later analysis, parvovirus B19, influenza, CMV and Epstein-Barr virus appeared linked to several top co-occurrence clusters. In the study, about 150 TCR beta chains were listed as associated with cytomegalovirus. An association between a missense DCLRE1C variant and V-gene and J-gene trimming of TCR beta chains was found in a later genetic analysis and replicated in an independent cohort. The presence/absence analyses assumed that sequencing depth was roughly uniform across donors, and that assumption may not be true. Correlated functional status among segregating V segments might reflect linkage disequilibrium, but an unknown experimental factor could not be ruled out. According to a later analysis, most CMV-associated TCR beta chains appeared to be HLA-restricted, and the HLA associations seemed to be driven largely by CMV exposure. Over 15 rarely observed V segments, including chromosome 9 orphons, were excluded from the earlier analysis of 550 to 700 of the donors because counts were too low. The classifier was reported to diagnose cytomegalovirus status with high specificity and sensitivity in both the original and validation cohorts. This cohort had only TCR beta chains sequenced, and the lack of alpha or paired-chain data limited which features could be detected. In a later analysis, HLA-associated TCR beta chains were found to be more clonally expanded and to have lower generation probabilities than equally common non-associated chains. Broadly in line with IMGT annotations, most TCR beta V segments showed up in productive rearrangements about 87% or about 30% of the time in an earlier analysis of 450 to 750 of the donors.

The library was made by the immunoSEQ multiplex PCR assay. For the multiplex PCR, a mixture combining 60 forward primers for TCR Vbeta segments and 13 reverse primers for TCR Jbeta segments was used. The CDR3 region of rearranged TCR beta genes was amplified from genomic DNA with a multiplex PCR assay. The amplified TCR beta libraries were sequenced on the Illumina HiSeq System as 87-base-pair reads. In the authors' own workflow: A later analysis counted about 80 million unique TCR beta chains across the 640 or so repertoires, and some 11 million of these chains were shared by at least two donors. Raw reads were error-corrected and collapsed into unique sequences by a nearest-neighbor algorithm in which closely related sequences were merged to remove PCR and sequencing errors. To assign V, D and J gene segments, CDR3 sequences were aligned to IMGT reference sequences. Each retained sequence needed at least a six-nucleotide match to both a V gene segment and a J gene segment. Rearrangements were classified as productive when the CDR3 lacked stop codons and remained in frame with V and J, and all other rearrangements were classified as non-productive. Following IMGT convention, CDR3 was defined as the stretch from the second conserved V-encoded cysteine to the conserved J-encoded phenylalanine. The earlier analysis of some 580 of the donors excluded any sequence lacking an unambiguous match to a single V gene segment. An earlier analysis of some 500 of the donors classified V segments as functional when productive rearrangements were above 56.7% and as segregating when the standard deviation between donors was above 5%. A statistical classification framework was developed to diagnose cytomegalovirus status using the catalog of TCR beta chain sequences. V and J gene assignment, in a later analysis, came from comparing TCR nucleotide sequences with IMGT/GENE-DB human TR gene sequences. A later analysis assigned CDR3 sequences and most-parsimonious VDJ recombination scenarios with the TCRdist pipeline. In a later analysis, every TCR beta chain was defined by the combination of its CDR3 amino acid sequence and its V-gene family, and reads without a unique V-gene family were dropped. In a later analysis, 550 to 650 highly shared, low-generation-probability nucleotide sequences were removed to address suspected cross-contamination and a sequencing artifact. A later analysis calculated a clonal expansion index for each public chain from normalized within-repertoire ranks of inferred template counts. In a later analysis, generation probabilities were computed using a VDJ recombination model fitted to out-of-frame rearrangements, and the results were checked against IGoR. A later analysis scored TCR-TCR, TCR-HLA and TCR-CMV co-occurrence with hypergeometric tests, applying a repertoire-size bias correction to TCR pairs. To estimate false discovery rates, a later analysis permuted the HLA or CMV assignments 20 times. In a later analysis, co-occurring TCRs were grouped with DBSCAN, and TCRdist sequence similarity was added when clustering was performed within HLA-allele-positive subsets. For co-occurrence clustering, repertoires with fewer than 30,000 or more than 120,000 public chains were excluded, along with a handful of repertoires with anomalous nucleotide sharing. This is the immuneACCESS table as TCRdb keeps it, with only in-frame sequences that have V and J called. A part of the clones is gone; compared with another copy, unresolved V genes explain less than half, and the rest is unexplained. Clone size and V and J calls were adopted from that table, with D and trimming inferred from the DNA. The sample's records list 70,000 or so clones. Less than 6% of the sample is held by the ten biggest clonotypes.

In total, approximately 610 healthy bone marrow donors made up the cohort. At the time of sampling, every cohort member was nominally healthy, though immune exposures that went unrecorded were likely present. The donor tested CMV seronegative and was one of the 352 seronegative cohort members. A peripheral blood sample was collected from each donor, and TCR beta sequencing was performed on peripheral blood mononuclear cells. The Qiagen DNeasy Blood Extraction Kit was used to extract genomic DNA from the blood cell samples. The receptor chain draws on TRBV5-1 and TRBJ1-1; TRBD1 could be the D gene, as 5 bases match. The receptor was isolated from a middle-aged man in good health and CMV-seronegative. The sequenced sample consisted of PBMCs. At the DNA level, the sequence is TGCGCCAGCAGCTTGGCCCGACATCGGTCCAGGGACACTGAAGCTTTCTTT. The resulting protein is CASSLARHRSRDTEAFF. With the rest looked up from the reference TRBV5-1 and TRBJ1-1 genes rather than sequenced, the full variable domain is KAGVTQTPRYLIKTRGQQVTLSCSPISGHRSVSWYQQTPGQGLQFLFEYFSETQRNKGNFPGRFSGRQFSNSRSEMNVSTLELGDSALYLCASSLARHRSRDTEAFFGQGTRLTVV.